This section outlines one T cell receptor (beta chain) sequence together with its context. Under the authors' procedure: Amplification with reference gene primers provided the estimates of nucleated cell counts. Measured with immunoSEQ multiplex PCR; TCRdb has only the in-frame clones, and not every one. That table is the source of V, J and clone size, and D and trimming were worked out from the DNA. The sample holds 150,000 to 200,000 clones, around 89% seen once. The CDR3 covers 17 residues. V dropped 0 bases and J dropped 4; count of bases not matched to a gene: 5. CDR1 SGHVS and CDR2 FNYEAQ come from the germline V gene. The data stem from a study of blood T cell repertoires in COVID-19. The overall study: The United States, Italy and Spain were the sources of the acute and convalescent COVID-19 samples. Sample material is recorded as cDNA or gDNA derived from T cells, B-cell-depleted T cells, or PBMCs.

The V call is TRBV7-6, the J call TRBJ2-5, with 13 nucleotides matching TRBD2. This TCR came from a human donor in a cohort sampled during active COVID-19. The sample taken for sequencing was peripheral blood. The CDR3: CASSLAGTSGAAETQYF. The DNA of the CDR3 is TGTGCCAGCAGCTTAGCAGGGACTAGCGGGGCCGCAGAGACCCAGTACTTC.